A selection of T cell receptor beta chains follows, all from one sample in a study of blood T cells in healthy people across ages. TCRdb reprocessed the 5' RACE reads via MiXCR and lists one record per CDR3 protein. The sample lists over 750,000 distinct CDR3 sequences, 25% occurring once. The data also belong to a second study, concerning T cells of mothers and their children.

The specimen sequenced was blood. The source is a boy aged 5-17 years in good health. CDR3s include the opening cysteine and the closing phenylalanine or tryptophan. The D gene is left open where the match is weak. Part of the rows lack a size; the others show once, few, many or a class for expanded clones.

J gene	V gene	clone size	D gene	CDR3 protein	CDR3 DNA
TRBJ2-1	TRBV29-1	once	TRBD1	CSVWGQGSNEQFF	TGCAGCGTTTGGGGACAGGGGTCAAATGAGCAGTTCTTC
TRBJ2-3	TRBV29-1	.	TRBD2	CSVAWTSGRRGTDTQYF	TGCAGCGTTGCCTGGACTAGCGGGAGGAGAGGCACAGATACGCAGTATTTT
TRBJ1-1	TRBV20-1	.	.	CSAREIGNTEAFF	TGCAGTGCTAGAGAAATCGGGAACACTGAAGCTTTCTTT
TRBJ2-7	TRBV7-9	.	.	CASSPGGLAPYEQYF	TGTGCCAGCAGCCCAGGGGGGCTAGCGCCCTACGAGCAGTACTTC
TRBJ1-3	TRBV4-3	.	.	CASSPPDTRSGNTIYF	TGCGCCAGCAGCCCCCCGGACACCCGCTCTGGAAACACCATATATTTT
TRBJ2-1	TRBV9	.	TRBD1	CASSASPETGFPIRYNEQFF	TGTGCCAGCAGCGCATCACCCGAGACAGGGTTTCCGATACGGTACAATGAGCAGTTCTTC
TRBJ2-7	TRBV20-1	few	TRBD2	CSARTSGKFDEQYF	TGCAGTGCTAGAACTAGCGGGAAATTCGACGAGCAGTACTTC
TRBJ1-5	TRBV20-1	.	.	CSARGRGSNQPQHF	TGCAGTGCTAGGGGCAGGGGTAGCAATCAGCCCCAGCATTTT
TRBJ2-1	TRBV20-1	few	.	CSARDPRGDGQFF	TGCAGTGCTAGAGATCCCCGGGGAGATGGGCAGTTCTTC
TRBJ2-1	TRBV7-2	few	TRBD2	CASSLEGGTSIDEQFF	TGTGCCAGCAGCTTAGAAGGAGGGACTAGTATCGATGAGCAGTTCTTC
TRBJ2-3	TRBV29-1	.	TRBD1	CSVETGGTDTQYF	TGCAGCGTAGAGACAGGGGGCACAGATACGCAGTATTTT
TRBJ2-1	TRBV14	few	.	CASSQEFILESYNEQFF	TGTGCCAGCAGCCAAGAATTCATCCTAGAATCCTACAATGAGCAGTTCTTC
TRBJ2-7	TRBV6-1	.	TRBD2	CASTYDPSGDYEQYF	TGTGCCAGCACGTATGACCCCAGCGGGGACTACGAGCAGTACTTC
TRBJ2-3	TRBV27	.	TRBD2	CATQFLREGPAPPDTQYF	TGTGCCACCCAGTTTCTAAGGGAGGGCCCCGCCCCCCCAGATACGCAGTATTTT
TRBJ2-1	TRBV20-1	.	TRBD2	CSARTTTSGRWGSYNEQFF	TGCAGTGCTAGAACTACGACTAGCGGGAGATGGGGCTCCTACAATGAGCAGTTCTTC
TRBJ2-5	TRBV15	few	TRBD2	CATSRGGSSQETQYF	TGTGCCACCAGCAGAGGCGGGAGTTCCCAAGAGACCCAGTACTTC
TRBJ1-6	TRBV5-1	.	.	CASRGPENSPLHF	TGCGCCAGCAGGGGACCGGAAAATTCACCCCTCCACTTT
TRBJ1-3	TRBV29-1	.	.	CSVEGTPSLNRAGNTIYF	TGCAGCGTTGAAGGGACGCCGAGCCTTAACAGGGCTGGAAACACCATATATTTT
TRBJ2-7	TRBV29-1	.	TRBD2	CSDGLAGLLSYEQYF	TGCAGCGATGGACTAGCGGGACTCCTCTCCTACGAGCAGTACTTC
TRBJ2-3	TRBV7-2	few	TRBD1	CASSLLRGSTDTQYF	TGTGCCAGCAGCTTACTCAGGGGGAGCACAGATACGCAGTATTTT
TRBJ2-5	TRBV7-9	.	TRBD1	CASSPGTGAPTRETQYF	TGTGCCAGCAGCCCCGGGACAGGGGCACCCACAAGGGAGACCCAGTACTTC
TRBJ2-1	TRBV18	.	TRBD2	CASSPGSGFYNEQFF	TGTGCCAGCTCACCGGGTAGCGGGTTTTACAATGAGCAGTTCTTC
TRBJ1-2	TRBV7-2	.	.	CASSLDRGFGYTF	TGTGCCAGCAGCTTAGACCGAGGGTTTGGCTACACCTTC
TRBJ2-5	TRBV15	.	.	CATSRDPLIGEETQYF	TGTGCCACCAGCAGAGATCCCCTGATCGGGGAAGAGACCCAGTACTTC